Reported below is one T cell receptor (beta chain). It has no known antigen specificity. No base-level quality is on record; no much larger clone is a single base apart. TCR beta CDR3 regions were amplified from RNA transcripts. A first-round RT-PCR of the TCR CDR3 used the HTBI primer set with the Qiagen OneStep RT-PCR kit. Libraries were constructed in a second round of multiplex PCR, after which size selection and purification were carried out. Paired-end sequencing of the libraries was performed with 100 bp reads on an Illumina HiSeq2000. Under the source paper's analysis protocol: Raw data were processed with SOAPnuke, discarding reads with adapters, uncalled bases, mean Phred below 15, or no exact constant-primer or identifier match. High-quality paired reads were merged with COPE v1.2.5, and unique nucleotide sequences were defined as clonotypes. Clonotypes were aligned to IMGT TRBV, TRBD and TRBJ reference segments using MiTCR v1.1. The analysis was restricted to V-J combinations with a frequency above 0.0001, which together covered just over 98% of the repertoires. The TCS score was defined as the ratio of F50 (clonal expansion) to E x V (chaos), calculated using BLOSUM62-based TCRdist between CDR3 peptides within each V-J. Welch's t-statistics and random forest reduced some 510 V-J features to fewer than 15, which were used in a naive Bayes classifier (R e1071). Through fastp at Q25 and MiXCR, TCRdb rebuilt clones from the public reads, retaining in-frame beta chains. Here each entry gathers all rows of one CDR3 protein and keeps the most common genes and DNA. The V and J calls reflect TCRdb's pipeline rather than the authors' work. The sample contains fewer than 900,000 distinct CDR3 sequences, about 17% of them found a single time. The ten largest make up around 7.7% of the sample.

Counted from cysteine to phenylalanine, this CDR3 has 16 amino acids. Only CDR3 DNA remains: 48 bases, in frame from the first base. Stable Graves' hyperthyroidism was defined as the absence of progression to ophthalmopathy over 18 months of follow-up. The hyperthyroidism patients were between 18 and 65 years old and newly diagnosed, with a disease duration of less than 2 months. Any patient with an uncontrolled infection, another autoimmune disease, pregnancy or lactation was excluded. Diagnoses were established on the basis of clinical symptoms, serum thyroxine and TRAb, thyroid ultrasound, and orbital computed tomography. PBMCs were isolated from about 10 ml of fresh peripheral blood by Ficoll-Paque density gradient centrifugation. Trizol reagent was used to extract total RNA, and RNA quality was then checked on an Agilent 2100 Bioanalyzer. The data originate from a study of T cells in Graves' hyperthyroidism and ophthalmopathy (dated by TCRdb to between 2018 and 2021). General notes on the study: Peripheral blood samples were taken at initial diagnosis, before any treatment was given. A discovery cohort of about 95 patients, approximately 45 with Graves' ophthalmopathy and 55 to 60 with stable Graves' hyperthyroidism, was used to find distinguishing TCR V-J signatures. An independent validation cohort of under 20 hyperthyroidism patients and about 16 patients who later progressed to ophthalmopathy tested prospective prediction of ophthalmopathy. The 95 to 100 discovery patients were randomly divided into training and test sets at a 7:3 ratio. Thyroid tissue and blood T-cell repertoires from about 6 Graves' hyperthyroidism patients were also compared in the study. Once sampling was done, hyperthyroidism patients were given methimazole at a starting dose of 30 mg daily, whereas ophthalmopathy patients were given high-dose intravenous methylprednisolone. TCR Vbeta CDR3 sequencing of approximately 140 peripheral blood samples (under 45 ophthalmopathy, roughly 72 hyperthyroidism and some 17 progressor patients) is reported in the paper.

Results the study describes overall, beyond this receptor: In validation, the model predicted progression to ophthalmopathy a median of roughly 6.2 months before onset, with roughly 70% sensitivity and 72.22% specificity. No statistical method was used to fix the sample size in advance, and group allocation was not hidden from the investigators. Most expanded thyroid clonotypes (frequency above 0.001) were also found in blood, which suggests that blood repertoires may mirror thyroid immune responses. Ophthalmopathy was separated from stable hyperthyroidism by a 13 V-J signature model, with about 86% sensitivity and about 84% specificity obtained in cross-validation and 80%/75% obtained in testing.

The sample was blood. This TCR was recovered from a man younger than 35 with Graves' hyperthyroidism. The rearranged segments are TRBV3-2 and TRBJ2-1; the DNA was not used to check the table's D call, TRBD1. TRBV3-2 is flagged as a pseudogene. The base sequence is TGTGCCAGCAGCCAAAACCGGGACAGGGGGCTCAATGAGCAGTTCTTC. This sequence encodes CASSQNRDRGLNEQFF.